A selection of T cell receptor beta chains follows, all from one sample in a study of T cells after yellow fever vaccination. TCRdb recomputed calls from the 5' RACE reads with MiXCR, one row per CDR3 protein. Here the sample spans 110,000 to 150,000 distinct CDR3 sequences, approximately 6.6% being singletons. Sequencing used CD4+ T cells sorted from PBMCs, obtained 10 days after the yellow fever booster vaccination. The receptors were sampled from a man aged 25-45 years who received the YFV17D yellow fever vaccine. Each CDR3 is given with its conserved first and last residue.

length: 13; J: TRBJ2-7; V: TRBV7-9; CDR3: CASRSVLAYEQYF
length: 16; J: TRBJ2-3; V: TRBV4-2; CDR3: CASSQLAGQLTDTQYF
length: 12; J: TRBJ2-1; V: TRBV12-3/TRBV12-4; CDR3: CASRRVYNEQFF
length: 12; J: TRBJ2-3; V: TRBV28; CDR3: CASNQGLDTQYF
length: 15; J: TRBJ2-1; V: TRBV4-2; CDR3: CASSQDRTGSYEQFF
length: 23; J: TRBJ2-1; V: TRBV7-8; CDR3: CASSTGTSGLLPSRQGSYNEQFF
length: 16; J: TRBJ2-6; V: TRBV5-1; CDR3: CASSTATGAGANVLTF
length: 13; J: TRBJ2-7; V: TRBV5-5; CDR3: CASSLQGFREQYF
length: 11; J: TRBJ1-2; V: TRBV29-1; CDR3: CSVEASGGYTF
length: 11; J: TRBJ2-5; V: TRBV28; CDR3: CASSLERVQYF
length: 14; J: TRBJ2-1; V: TRBV6-1; CDR3: CASSEESSYNEQFF
length: 16; J: TRBJ1-1; V: TRBV12-3/TRBV12-4; CDR3: CASKVGSDRGRSEAFF
length: 14; J: TRBJ2-5; V: TRBV5-1; CDR3: CASSLRLAVETQYF
length: 14; J: TRBJ2-7; V: TRBV2; CDR3: CASSPGYSGGEQYF
length: 19; J: TRBJ2-7; V: TRBV5-4; CDR3: CASSSGLGRSGLPTYEQYF
length: 14; J: TRBJ2-3; V: TRBV6-7; CDR3: CAASYSGKADTQYF
length: 11; J: TRBJ2-7; V: TRBV4-1; CDR3: CASSRGPEQYF
length: 13; J: TRBJ2-1; V: TRBV7-2; CDR3: CASSLGLNNEQFF
length: 16; J: TRBJ2-2; V: TRBV9; CDR3: CASSVDSDRYTGELFF
length: 11; J: TRBJ2-5; V: TRBV5-1; CDR3: CASSFKETQYF
length: 14; J: TRBJ2-5; V: TRBV7-9; CDR3: CASSLGVGQETQYF
length: 16; J: TRBJ2-1; V: TRBV6-5; CDR3: CASSYSTTSGYNEQFF
length: 16; J: TRBJ2-1; V: TRBV20-1; CDR3: CSARDRGLADYNEQFF